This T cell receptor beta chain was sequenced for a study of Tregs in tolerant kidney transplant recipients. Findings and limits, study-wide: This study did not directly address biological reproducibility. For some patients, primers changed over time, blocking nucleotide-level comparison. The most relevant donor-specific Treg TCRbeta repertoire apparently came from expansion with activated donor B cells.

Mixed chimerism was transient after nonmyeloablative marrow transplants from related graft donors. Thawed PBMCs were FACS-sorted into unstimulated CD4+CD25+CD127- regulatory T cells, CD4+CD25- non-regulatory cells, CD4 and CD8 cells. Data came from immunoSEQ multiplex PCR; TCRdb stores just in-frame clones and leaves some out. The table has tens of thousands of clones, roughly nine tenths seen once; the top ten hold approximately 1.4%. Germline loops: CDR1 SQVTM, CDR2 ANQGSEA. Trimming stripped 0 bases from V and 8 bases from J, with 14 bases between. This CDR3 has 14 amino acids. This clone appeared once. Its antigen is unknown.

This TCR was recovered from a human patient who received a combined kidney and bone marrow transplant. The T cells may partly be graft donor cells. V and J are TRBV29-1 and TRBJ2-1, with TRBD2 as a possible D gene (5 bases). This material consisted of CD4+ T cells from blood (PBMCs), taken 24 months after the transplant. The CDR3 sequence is CSVEEGLYWDEQFF. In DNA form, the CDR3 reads TGCAGCGTTGAAGAAGGACTGTACTGGGATGAGCAGTTCTTC.